This is a list of T cell receptor beta chains from one sample in a study of T cell responses to AZD1222 COVID-19 vaccine. The method was immunoSEQ multiplex PCR; TCRdb's version includes in-frame clones alone and lacks a portion of them. The table includes 120,000 or so clones, 70% to 90% detected once. The sequencing used peripheral blood, collected on day 0 of AZD1222 vaccination. These receptors were obtained from an adult in good health. CDR3s include the opening cysteine and the closing phenylalanine or tryptophan. A D gene is named only where the DNA matches it firmly. Size tells how often a clone was seen (once, few, many) or the class of an expanded clone, and some rows leave it out.

d_call	v_call	clone_size	j_call	cdr3_nt	cdr3_aa
NA	TRBV6-2/TRBV6-3	NA	TRBJ2-7	TGTGCCAGCAGTTCAGTCTCCGGGACCCGTTACGAGCAGTACTTC	CASSSVSGTRYEQYF
TRBD2	TRBV10-3	NA	TRBJ2-7	TGTGCCATCAGGGGCCCTAGCGGGAACGAGCAGTACTTC	CAIRGPSGNEQYF
NA	TRBV11-3	once	TRBJ1-2	TGTGCCAGCAGCTTAGCCCTGGGGGCAGGGGACTATGGCTACACCTTC	CASSLALGAGDYGYTF
NA	TRBV7-9	few	TRBJ1-2	TGTGCCAGCAGCCCCCGCGGATCCTATGGCTACACCTTC	CASSPRGSYGYTF
TRBD1	TRBV7-2	NA	TRBJ1-5	TGTGCCAGCAGCCCAATAGCGGACAGGGAGAATCAGCCCCAGCATTTT	CASSPIADRENQPQHF
TRBD2	TRBV11-3	few	TRBJ2-1	TGTGCCAGCAGCCCGCAAGCGGGAGGGGCTTACAATGAGCAGTTCTTC	CASSPQAGGAYNEQFF
NA	TRBV30	NA	TRBJ1-5	TGTGCCTGGAGTGAGCAGGGGAATCAGCCCCAGCATTTT	CAWSEQGNQPQHF
NA	TRBV5-1	NA	TRBJ2-2	TGCGCCAGCAGGATACAGGCGGCCGCCACCGGGGAGCTGTTTTTT	CASRIQAAATGELFF
NA	TRBV7-3	once	TRBJ2-3	TGTGCCAGCAGCTTAACGTCTGGGTACGATACGCAGTATTTT	CASSLTSGYDTQYF
TRBD2	TRBV30	NA	TRBJ2-4	TGTGCCTGGGGACTAGGGTCGAACATTCAGTACTTC	CAWGLGSNIQYF
TRBD2	TRBV9	NA	TRBJ2-1	TGTGCCAGCAGCGTGAGGCTAGCGGGGGGGAACTACAATGAGCAGTTCTTC	CASSVRLAGGNYNEQFF
TRBD1	TRBV5-1	NA	TRBJ2-7	TGCGCCAGCAGCTTGACTTTTCCCGGGACAGAGTACGAGCAGTACTTC	CASSLTFPGTEYEQYF
TRBD2	TRBV19	NA	TRBJ2-3	TGTGCCAGTAGCGCGGGAGGGTTTCGTCATTTT	CASSAGGFRHF
NA	TRBV5-1	NA	TRBJ2-7	TGCGCCAGCAGCTTGGGGCTAACCTACGAGCAGTACTTC	CASSLGLTYEQYF
NA	TRBV6-5	NA	TRBJ2-5	TGTGCCAGCAGTTACAGGAGAAATCAAGAGACCCAGTACTTC	CASSYRRNQETQYF
NA	TRBV5-5	NA	TRBJ2-1	TGTGCCAGCACCGCCCTGGGGGCAGGGGACAATGAGCAGTTCTTC	CASTALGAGDNEQFF
TRBD2	TRBV11-3	NA	TRBJ2-2	TGTGCCAGCAGCCCCGGGACTAGCGGGAGGTTGTCTAGATACACCGGGGAGCTGTTTTTT	CASSPGTSGRLSRYTGELFF
NA	TRBV12-3/TRBV12-4	NA	TRBJ1-4	TGTGCCAGCGGGGACGGGTCAGAAAAACTGTTTTTT	CASGDGSEKLFF